This T cell receptor beta chain was sequenced in a study of control samples from healthy donors and cancer patients. TCRdb keeps only in-frame clones here, not all; method: immunoSEQ multiplex PCR. The sample shows around 150,000 clones, over 90% of them seen only once. The sequence was obtained from a woman aged 25 to 39 in good health. Sequenced material: blood.

CDR3 residues: CASSPRTGIGWNYGYTF. The CDR3 DNA sequence: TGTGCCAGCAGCCCCCGGACAGGGATCGGGTGGAACTATGGCTACACCTTC. V is TRBV5-4 and J is TRBJ1-2; TRBD1 matches at 8 bases. Germline trimming cut 4 bases from V and 2 bases from J; bases unmatched to any gene: 13. The CDR3 consists of 17 residues. CDR1 SGHNT and CDR2 YYREEE come from the germline V gene (reference sequence). Full variable domain (missing parts from reference TRBV5-4 and TRBJ1-2): ETGVTQSPTHLIKTRGQQVTLRCSSQSGHNTVSWYQQALGQGPQFIFQYYREEENGRGNFPPRFSGLQFPNYSSELNVNALELDDSALYLCASSPRTGIGWNYGYTFGSGTRLTVV.